The rows below give T cell receptor beta chains drawn from one sample of a study of shared clonotypes between healthy human individuals. Data came from immunoSEQ multiplex PCR; TCRdb stores just in-frame clones and leaves some out. This sample has about 530,000 clones, with almost 80% found just once. Sequencing input: PBMCs. The receptor set was obtained from a woman in her thirties or forties in good health. Some clones in this sample may be carry-over from other donors' samples. Each CDR3 is given with its conserved first and last residue. A D gene is named only where the DNA matches it firmly. The size of a clone is reported for some rows only, either as once, few or many, or as a class for expanded clones.

CDR3 protein | clone size | J gene | D gene | V gene
CASSLGQETQYF | once | TRBJ2-5 | - | TRBV5-1
CASSPLSGRNTGELFF | - | TRBJ2-2 | TRBD2 | TRBV9
CASRPLVGGTDTQYF | - | TRBJ2-3 | - | TRBV2
CASSRSGTTGTGELFF | - | TRBJ2-2 | - | TRBV5-1
CASSEGAGGPADTQYF | - | TRBJ2-3 | TRBD2 | TRBV6-1
CASSLASGTYNEQFF | once | TRBJ2-1 | TRBD2 | TRBV11-2
CASSFGQGADEQYF | once | TRBJ2-7 | TRBD1 | TRBV5-1
CASSNSYEQYF | - | - | - | TRBV2
CSVELPGGEKLFF | - | TRBJ1-4 | - | TRBV29-1
CASSLPFGHDTEAFF | - | TRBJ1-1 | - | TRBV5-4
CASSLRPNRDKSYEQYF | - | TRBJ2-7 | - | TRBV13
CASSVGIAGDEQFF | - | TRBJ2-1 | TRBD2 | TRBV9
CASSLKLSGANVLTF | few | TRBJ2-6 | - | TRBV7-6
CASRRGTYTGELFF | - | TRBJ2-2 | - | TRBV6-5
CASRRGRVIDYGYTF | once | TRBJ1-2 | - | TRBV13
CASSLGAGGGPYEQYF | - | TRBJ2-7 | TRBD2 | TRBV11-2
CASSQDIGTENEKLFF | - | TRBJ1-4 | - | TRBV7-9
CASSLGANEKLFF | - | TRBJ1-4 | - | TRBV5-1
CASSLLAGGRYEQYF | - | TRBJ2-7 | TRBD2 | TRBV5-1
CASSIDPSPDRTTSYEQYF | - | - | - | TRBV19
CATSRDSVRVGPYNEQFF | - | TRBJ2-1 | - | TRBV15
CASSLAGDYEQYF | - | TRBJ2-7 | TRBD2 | TRBV18
CAWSTPTGPGEKLFF | - | TRBJ1-4 | - | TRBV30
CASSIEVRVEEQFF | - | TRBJ2-1 | - | TRBV19
CASSLLAGGVREQYF | - | TRBJ2-7 | TRBD2 | TRBV19
CASSSDENYEQYF | - | TRBJ2-7 | - | TRBV7-8
CASSEGGAVFF | - | TRBJ2-1 | - | TRBV2
CASSSLGRDTGELFF | - | TRBJ2-2 | - | TRBV28
CASSLSGQTSYEQYF | few | TRBJ2-7 | TRBD2 | TRBV7-6
CASSEMGRASYEQYF | - | TRBJ2-7 | TRBD2 | TRBV5-4
CASSEDGKARTNIQYF | - | TRBJ2-4 | - | TRBV6-1
CASSPRDGGNEKLFF | - | TRBJ1-4 | - | TRBV27
CAWSVGSGPLHF | - | TRBJ1-6 | - | TRBV30
CASSPATGADTQYF | - | TRBJ2-3 | TRBD1 | TRBV5-6
CAISPEGFNQPQHF | many | TRBJ1-5 | - | TRBV10-3
CASRSGGGFITQHF | few | TRBJ1-5 | - | TRBV2
CASSHTEHGKRETPKEQFF | - | TRBJ2-1 | TRBD2 | TRBV4-1
CASSPFSDPDTQYF | - | TRBJ2-3 | - | TRBV7-3
CASSLLGNQPQHF | - | TRBJ1-5 | - | TRBV5-6
CASSPERIGLETQYF | - | TRBJ2-5 | - | TRBV18
CASSASGLYNYGYTF | few | TRBJ1-2 | - | TRBV7-2
CASSPRAARTNEKLFF | - | TRBJ1-4 | - | TRBV18
CATSRGPGAGNTIYF | - | TRBJ1-3 | TRBD1 | TRBV15
CASSTPRQGGEQYF | once | TRBJ2-7 | TRBD1 | TRBV28
CASSQRLDASSYNEQFF | - | TRBJ2-1 | - | TRBV23-1
CASSQSGRQFF | few | TRBJ2-1 | TRBD2 | TRBV28
CASSLPGADQETQYF | - | TRBJ2-5 | - | TRBV5-4
CASSISTGGKLFF | - | TRBJ1-4 | TRBD1 | TRBV19
CATLAEIGHEQYF | - | TRBJ2-7 | - | TRBV2
CASSQKGLGGRVQYF | many | TRBJ2-7 | TRBD2 | TRBV7-6
CASSKVEGTRGPSSYEQYF | once | TRBJ2-7 | - | TRBV21-1
CASSPGTRALHEQYF | - | TRBJ2-7 | TRBD2 | TRBV18
CASSDPTRCEQFF | - | TRBJ2-1 | - | TRBV6-4
CASSLNRVSVVGEKLFF | - | TRBJ1-4 | - | TRBV27